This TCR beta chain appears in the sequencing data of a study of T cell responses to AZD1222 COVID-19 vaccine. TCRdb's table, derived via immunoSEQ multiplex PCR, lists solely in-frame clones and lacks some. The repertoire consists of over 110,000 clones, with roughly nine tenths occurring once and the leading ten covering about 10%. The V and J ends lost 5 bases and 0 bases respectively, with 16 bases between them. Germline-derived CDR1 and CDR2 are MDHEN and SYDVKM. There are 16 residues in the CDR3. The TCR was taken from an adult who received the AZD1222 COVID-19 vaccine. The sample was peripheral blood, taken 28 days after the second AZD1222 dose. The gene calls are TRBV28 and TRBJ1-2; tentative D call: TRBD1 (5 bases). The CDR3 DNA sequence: TGTGCCAGCAGTCCCCCTCGGGCGGGACCTAACTATGGCTACACCTTC. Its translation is CASSPPRAGPNYGYTF.